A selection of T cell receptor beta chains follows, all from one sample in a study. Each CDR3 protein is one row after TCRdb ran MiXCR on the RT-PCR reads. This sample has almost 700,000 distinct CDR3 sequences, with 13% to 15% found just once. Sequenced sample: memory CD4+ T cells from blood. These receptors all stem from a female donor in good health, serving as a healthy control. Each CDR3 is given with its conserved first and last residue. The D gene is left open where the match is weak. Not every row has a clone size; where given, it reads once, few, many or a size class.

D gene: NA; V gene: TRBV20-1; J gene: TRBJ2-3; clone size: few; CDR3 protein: CSARVYTGGTDTQYF; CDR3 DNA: TGCAGTGCTAGAGTATATACGGGGGGCACAGATACGCAGTATTTT
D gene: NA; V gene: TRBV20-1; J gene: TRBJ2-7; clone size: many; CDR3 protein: CSASLGGYSEQYF; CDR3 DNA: TGCAGTGCTAGTCTTGGGGGGTACTCCGAGCAGTACTTC
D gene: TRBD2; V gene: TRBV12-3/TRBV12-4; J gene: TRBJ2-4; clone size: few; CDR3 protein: CASRSSGGGNIQYF; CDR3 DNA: TGTGCCAGCAGATCTAGCGGGGGGGGAAACATTCAGTACTTC
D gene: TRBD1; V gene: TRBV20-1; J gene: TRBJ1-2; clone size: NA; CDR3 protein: CSAQQGAGRNYGYTF; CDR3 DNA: TGCAGTGCCCAACAGGGGGCAGGGAGGAACTATGGCTACACCTTC
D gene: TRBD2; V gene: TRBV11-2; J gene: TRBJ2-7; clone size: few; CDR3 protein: CASSLGVAGGYEQYF; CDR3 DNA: TGTGCCAGCAGCTTAGGGGTAGCGGGGGGGTACGAGCAGTACTTC
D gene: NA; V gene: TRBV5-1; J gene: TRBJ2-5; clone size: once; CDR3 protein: CASSLTSPLTETQYF; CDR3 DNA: TGCGCCAGCAGCTTGACAAGCCCTCTTACCGAGACCCAGTACTTC
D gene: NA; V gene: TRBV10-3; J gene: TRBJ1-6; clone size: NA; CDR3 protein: CAITPRGESSPLHF; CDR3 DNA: TGTGCCATCACTCCCCGAGGGGAGTCTTCACCCCTCCACTTT
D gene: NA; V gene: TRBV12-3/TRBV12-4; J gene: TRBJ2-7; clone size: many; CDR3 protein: CASSRLYEQYF; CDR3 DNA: TGTGCCAGCAGTCGGTTGTACGAGCAGTACTTC
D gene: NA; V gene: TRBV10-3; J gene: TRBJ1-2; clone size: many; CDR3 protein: CAIRDRREQNQYGYTF; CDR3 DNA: TGTGCCATCAGGGACCGCCGGGAGCAAAACCAATATGGCTACACCTTC
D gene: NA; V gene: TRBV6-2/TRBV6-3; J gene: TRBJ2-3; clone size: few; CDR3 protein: CASSPSAYTDTQYF; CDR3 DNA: TGTGCCAGCAGTCCTAGCGCTTACACAGATACGCAGTATTTT
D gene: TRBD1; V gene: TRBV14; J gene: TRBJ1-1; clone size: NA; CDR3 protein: CASSQERQGSTEAFF; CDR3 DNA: TGTGCCAGCAGCCAAGAAAGACAGGGGAGCACTGAAGCTTTCTTT